This TCR beta chain was identified in a study of beta chain features in type 1 diabetes. What was sequenced were expressed TCRB transcripts, since all of the isolated RNA had been reverse transcribed. Only in-frame clones appear in the TCRdb table, and some are missing; sequencing was by immunoSEQ multiplex PCR. The sample has under 400,000 clones, about 12% seen once; the top ten hold over 0.008%. Trimming took 1 base from V and 5 from J, leaving 14 bases between them. Germline V CDR1 and CDR2: LGHNA, YSLEER. The CDR3 length is 16 residues. Study-level findings and limits: TCRB CDR3 length was moderately but significantly reduced in all four CD4+ subsets of Type 1 diabetes patients.

This clone was counted only a few times. What it binds is not known. The chain uses TRBV4-3 and TRBJ2-2; a possible D gene is TRBD2 (7 bases). Sequencing was performed on naive CD4+ T cells from blood. The clonotype originates from a woman aged 18-29 years with type 1 diabetes. The CDR3 protein is CASSQVGGRGTGELFF. CDR3 DNA sequence: TGCGCCAGCAGCCAAGTGGGGGGGCGAGGAACCGGGGAGCTGTTTTTT.